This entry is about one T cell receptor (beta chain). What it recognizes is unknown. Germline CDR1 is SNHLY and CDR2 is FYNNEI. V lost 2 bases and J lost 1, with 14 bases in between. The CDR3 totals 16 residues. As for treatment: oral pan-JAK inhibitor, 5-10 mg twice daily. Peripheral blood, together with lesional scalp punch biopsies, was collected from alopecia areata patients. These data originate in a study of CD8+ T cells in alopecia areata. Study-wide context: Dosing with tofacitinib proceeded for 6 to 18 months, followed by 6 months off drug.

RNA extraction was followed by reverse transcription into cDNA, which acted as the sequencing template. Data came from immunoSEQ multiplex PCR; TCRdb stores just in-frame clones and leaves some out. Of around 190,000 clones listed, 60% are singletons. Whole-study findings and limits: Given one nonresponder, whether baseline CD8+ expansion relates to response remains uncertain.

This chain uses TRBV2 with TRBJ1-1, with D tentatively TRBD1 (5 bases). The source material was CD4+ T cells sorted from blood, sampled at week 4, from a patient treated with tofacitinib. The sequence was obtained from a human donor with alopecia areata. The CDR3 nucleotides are TGTGCCAGCAGTGAAAGAGCGGCAGGGACGAACACTGAAGCTTTCTTT. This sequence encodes CASSERAAGTNTEAFF.